The 14 T cell receptor beta chains reported below all come from one sample, sequenced in a study of blood T cell repertoires in COVID-19 (dated by TCRdb to about 2020). Preparation of the library involved the immunoSEQ multiplex PCR assay. In its TCRdb copy, this immuneACCESS table keeps in-frame sequences only and misses some clones. Where compared with another copy, unresolved V genes explain less than half of these, and the others have no known cause. Within this sample are 150,000 to 170,000 clones, with roughly 83% of them counted one time only. The top ten constitute roughly an eighth of the sample. Sequenced: peripheral blood. These receptor sequences come from a woman aged 55 to 70 with COVID-19, enrolled during active disease.

The V call is TRBV19, the J call TRBJ2-3, with D possibly matching TRBD2 (5 bases). The CDR3 consists of 14 residues. V gave up 6 bases and J gave up 2 bases, with 12 bases separating them. Germline V gene lookup returns CDR1 LNHDA and CDR2 SQIVND (reference sequence). The CDR3: CASSTEAITDTQYF. CDR3 nucleotides: TGTGCCAGTAGCACGGAGGCCATCACAGATACGCAGTATTTT.

The gene calls are TRBV4-1 and TRBJ1-2; D not certain. There are 9 residues in the CDR3. V lost 6 bases and J 11 bases, leaving 7 bases between the germline ends. Germline V lookup: CDR1 MGHRA, CDR2 YSYEKL. CDR3 amino acids: CASSSPYTF. In DNA, the CDR3 is TGCGCCAGCAGTTCCCCTTACACCTTC.

J is TRBJ2-5 and V is TRBV6-5; D remains ambiguous. The germline CDR1 and CDR2 sequences are MNHEY and SVGAGI. The CDR3 spans 12 residues. Trimming pared 4 bases from V and 5 bases from J, leaving 8 bases between. The CDR3 loop is CASSSPGETQYF. The CDR3, as DNA: TGTGCCAGCAGTTCCCCCGGGGAGACCCAGTACTTC.

The chain couples TRBV20-1 to TRBJ1-1, with D uncertain. CDR3 length equals 11 residues. Germline V gene data show CDR1 as DFQATT and CDR2 as SNEGSKA (reference sequence). Trimming removed 3 bases at V and 7 bases at J, with 9 bases between. CDR3 sequence: CSASGESEAFF. CDR3 nucleotides: TGCAGTGCTAGTGGGGAGAGTGAAGCTTTCTTT.

The chain employs TRBV3-1 (or the pseudogene TRBV3-2) and TRBJ1-6; D remains ambiguous. V was shortened by 0 bases and J by 8 bases, with 17 bases between the two germline ends. There are 17 residues in the CDR3. CDR1 is LGHDT, CDR2 YNNKEL, per germline (reference sequence). The CDR3 coding sequence is TGTGCCAGCAGCCAAGACTTCCTCGAGGGAGCATATTCACCCCTCCACTTT. It encodes CASSQDFLEGAYSPLHF.

V usage is TRBV19 and J usage is TRBJ2-1; no definite D call. From germline, CDR1 is LNHDA and CDR2 SQIVND (reference sequence). V lost 1 base and J 6 bases, leaving 4 bases between the germline ends. The CDR3 loop spans 12 amino acids. The DNA for the CDR3 is TGTGCCAGTAGTATAGGCGCCAATGAGCAGTTCTTC. Its protein is CASSIGANEQFF.

As for this clone: The same CDR3 also results from other DNA sequences found in this sample. This chain uses TRBV6-5 with TRBJ1-3, with 10 bases lining up with TRBD1. The length of the CDR3 is 15 residues. Germline V gene sequence: CDR1 MNHEY, CDR2 SVGAGI. V dropped 3 bases and J dropped 4; count of bases not matched to a gene: 3. CDR3 sequence (DNA): TGTGCCAGCAGTTATGGGACAGGGGTCGGAAACACCATATATTTT. Translated: CASSYGTGVGNTIYF.

This clone came up a few times. The chain uses TRBV7-3 and TRBJ2-1, with D perhaps matching TRBD2 (6 bases). Germline values: CDR1 SGHTA, CDR2 FQGTGA. This CDR3 comprises 13 residues. The ends were cut back, 2 bases at V and 6 bases at J, with 8 bases in the middle. The CDR3 sequence: CASSLGTLNEQFF. The CDR3 DNA sequence: TGTGCCAGCAGCTTAGGGACTCTCAATGAGCAGTTCTTC. Drawing the rest from reference TRBV7-3 and TRBJ2-1, the complete variable domain is GAGVSQTPSNKVTEKGKYVELRCDPISGHTALYWYRQSLGQGPEFLIYFQGTGAADDSGLPNDRFFAVRPEGSVSTLKIQRTERGDSAVYLCASSLGTLNEQFFGPGTRLTVL.

Concerning this clone: One end of the junction fails to match germline, which may point to a read error. V gene TRBV2 combines with J gene TRBJ2-7; possibly TRBD1 for D (6 bases). The CDR3 has 12 residues. The germline gives CDR1 SNHLY, CDR2 FYNNEI. The CDR3 loop reads CAGSARGPGQYF. Written as DNA, the CDR3 is TGTGCCGGCAGTGCCAGGGGTCCCGGTCAGTACTTC.

The V and J genes are TRBV6-5 and TRBJ1-1, with D hard to call. The V and J ends lost 10 bases and 5 bases respectively, with 11 bases between them. In germline, CDR1 is MNHEY, CDR2 SVGAGI. The CDR3 spans 11 residues. CDR3 sequence: CATSGRTEAFF. DNA of the CDR3: TGTGCCACCTCGGGAAGGACTGAAGCTTTCTTT.

V usage is TRBV19 and J usage is TRBJ1-2; TRBD1 is a possible D gene (6 bases). The CDR3 length is 14 residues. Per germline, CDR1 LNHDA and CDR2 SQIVND (reference sequence). Trimming removed 5 bases at V and 0 bases at J, with 10 bases between. The CDR3 sequence: CASSQQGANYGYTF. As DNA, the CDR3 is TGTGCCAGTAGTCAACAGGGCGCTAACTATGGCTACACCTTC.

The chain has TRBV7-2 and TRBJ1-2; D uncertain. This CDR3 is 15 amino acids long. The germline V gene has CDR1 SGHTA and CDR2 FQGNSA. V lost 5 bases and J lost 0, with 13 bases in between. The CDR3 region is CASSPLQHSNYGYTF. CDR3 coding DNA: TGTGCCAGCAGCCCGTTACAGCACTCTAACTATGGCTACACCTTC.

This clone was picked up a small number of times. The gene calls are TRBV4-1 and TRBJ1-2, with TRBD1 as a possible D gene (5 bases). Germline CDR1 is MGHRA and CDR2 is YSYEKL. This CDR3 contains 14 residues. V lost 4 bases, J lost 3 bases, and 12 bases lay in between. The DNA for the CDR3 is TGCGCCAGCAGCCTTTCCGGAGGGGACTATGGCTACACCTTC. It specifies CASSLSGGDYGYTF.

The chain is built from TRBV7-3 and TRBJ2-1, with TRBD2 identical over 12 bases. The CDR3 length is 15 residues. Per the germline V gene, CDR1 is SGHTA and CDR2 is FQGTGA. The V segment lost 5 bases and the J segment 9 bases; nucleotides outside the gene matches: 8. The CDR3 is CASSLEGLAGAEQFF. As DNA, the CDR3 is TGTGCCAGCAGCCTAGAGGGACTAGCGGGTGCTGAGCAGTTCTTC.